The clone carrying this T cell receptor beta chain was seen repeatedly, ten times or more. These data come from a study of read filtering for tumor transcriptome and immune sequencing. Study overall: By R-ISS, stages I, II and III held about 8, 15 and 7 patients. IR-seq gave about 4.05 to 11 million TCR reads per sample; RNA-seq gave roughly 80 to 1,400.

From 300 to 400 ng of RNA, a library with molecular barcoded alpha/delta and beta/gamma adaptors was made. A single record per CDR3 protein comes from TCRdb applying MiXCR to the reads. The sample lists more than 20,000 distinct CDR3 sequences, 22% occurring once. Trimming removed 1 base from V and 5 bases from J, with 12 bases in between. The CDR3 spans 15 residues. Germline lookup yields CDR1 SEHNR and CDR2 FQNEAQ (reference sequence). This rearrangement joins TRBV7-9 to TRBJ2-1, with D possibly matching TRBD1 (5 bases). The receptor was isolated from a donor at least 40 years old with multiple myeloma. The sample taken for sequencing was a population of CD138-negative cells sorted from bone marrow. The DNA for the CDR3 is TGTGCCAGCAGCTTAGAGAACAGGTTCCACAATGAGCAGTTCTTC. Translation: CASSLENRFHNEQFF.